Listed below are T cell receptor beta chains from one sample, sequenced in a study of Tregs in tolerant kidney transplant recipients. Measured with immunoSEQ multiplex PCR; TCRdb has only the in-frame clones, and not every one. The sample shows tens of thousands of clones, 75% to 95% of them seen only once. Sequences were derived from CD4+ T cells from blood (PBMCs), sampled 24 months after the transplant. These receptors all come from a human patient who received a combined kidney and bone marrow transplant. Among the T cells, some may be from the graft donor. CDR3s include the opening cysteine and the closing phenylalanine or tryptophan. D genes are given only for firm matches. Rows give clone size only sometimes, using once, few, many, or a class for an expanded clone.

>-|TRBV6-5|TRBJ2-7|-
CASSYDTSYEQYF
TGTGCCAGCAGTTATGACACCTCCTACGAGCAGTACTTC
>-|TRBV11-2|TRBJ2-1|-
CASRYGVGSYNEQFF
TGTGCCAGCCGCTACGGGGTAGGGTCCTACAATGAGCAGTTCTTC
>once|TRBV23-1|TRBJ2-7|TRBD1
CASSPNRGISYEQYF
TGCGCCAGCAGTCCCAACAGGGGGATATCCTACGAGCAGTACTTC
>once|TRBV6-6|TRBJ1-5|TRBD1
CASSPRGRYQPQHF
TGTGCCAGCAGTCCAAGGGGGCGGTATCAGCCCCAGCATTTT
>-|TRBV30|TRBJ1-1|-
CAWSDRLDTEAFF
TGTGCCTGGAGTGACAGGCTAGACACTGAAGCTTTCTTT
>-|TRBV27|TRBJ2-7|TRBD1
CASSYNRGWNSYEQYF
TGTGCCAGCAGTTACAACAGGGGATGGAATAGCTACGAGCAGTACTTC
>-|TRBV11-2|TRBJ2-5|TRBD2
CASSPRLAGGRETQYF
TGTGCCAGCAGCCCGCGACTAGCGGGGGGCAGGGAGACCCAGTACTTC
>once|TRBV5-1|TRBJ2-1|TRBD2
CASSSPTSGSAPYNEQFF
TGCGCCAGCAGCTCCCCGACTAGCGGGAGTGCCCCCTACAATGAGCAGTTCTTC
>-|TRBV11-3|TRBJ2-7|TRBD2
CASSNPAGLPFAEQYF
TGTGCCAGCAGCAACCCCGCGGGACTACCTTTTGCCGAGCAGTACTTC
>-|TRBV9|TRBJ2-5|TRBD2
CASSPRTSGMETQYF
TGTGCCAGCAGCCCAAGGACTAGCGGGATGGAGACCCAGTACTTC
>-|TRBV7-3|TRBJ2-3|TRBD2
CASSSLRLAGGPKYSTDTQYF
TGTGCCAGCAGCTCACTGAGACTAGCGGGGGGACCTAAATATAGCACAGATACGCAGTATTTT
>-|TRBV4-3|TRBJ1-5|-
CASSQDGGNQPQHF
TGCGCCAGCAGCCAAGATGGGGGGAATCAGCCCCAGCATTTT
>once|TRBV7-9|TRBJ2-7|-
CASSLPSGQYHEQYF
TGTGCCAGCAGCTTACCGAGCGGACAGTACCACGAGCAGTACTTC
>-|TRBV30|TRBJ2-1|-
CAWSYLKGINNEQFF
TGTGCCTGGAGCTACTTAAAGGGGATCAACAATGAGCAGTTCTTC
>-|TRBV6-1|TRBJ2-7|-
CASSERGGRTYEQYF
TGTGCCAGCAGTGAAAGGGGGGGTCGCACATACGAGCAGTACTTC
>-|TRBV7-3|TRBJ2-6|TRBD2
CASSRRGSSGANVLTF
TGTGCCAGCAGCAGGCGGGGGAGCTCTGGGGCCAACGTCCTGACTTTC
>once|TRBV4-1|TRBJ2-2|-
CASSQIWQGAGELFF
TGCGCCAGCAGCCAAATTTGGCAGGGTGCCGGGGAGCTGTTTTTT
>-|TRBV13|TRBJ2-1|-
CPTPSYNEQFF
TGCCCGACACCATCCTACAATGAGCAGTTCTTC
>-|TRBV11-3|TRBJ2-7|TRBD2
CASSLGGGPYEQYF
TGTGCCAGCAGCTTGGGGGGAGGGCCCTACGAGCAGTACTTC